This T cell receptor (beta chain) stems from a study of CXCR3-negative and CXCR3-positive naive CD8 T cells. Study-wide points: Greater hydrophobicity was found in TRB CDR3s of CXCR3-positive naive cells than of CXCR3-negative naive cells.

With regard to this clonotype: Its antigen remains unknown.

There are 14 residues in the CDR3. Germline V lookup: CDR1 MNHEY, CDR2 SMNVEV (reference sequence). 5' RACE that incorporated UMI labels was used to prepare the TRB cDNA libraries. Reprocessing the 5' RACE reads, TCRdb reports a single entry for every CDR3 protein and omits DNA. Its listing shows 90,000 to 100,000 distinct CDR3 sequences. Source material: naive CXCR3+ CD8+ T cells from blood. As to subset: CD45RO-CCR7+CD27+CD95- naive CD8+ T cells expressing CXCR3 (TNR3+). This sequence joins TRBV27 and TRBJ2-2. The receptor comes from a human donor in good health. Some clones in this sample may be carry-over from other donors' samples. The chain's CDR3 is CASSFGRNTGELFF.